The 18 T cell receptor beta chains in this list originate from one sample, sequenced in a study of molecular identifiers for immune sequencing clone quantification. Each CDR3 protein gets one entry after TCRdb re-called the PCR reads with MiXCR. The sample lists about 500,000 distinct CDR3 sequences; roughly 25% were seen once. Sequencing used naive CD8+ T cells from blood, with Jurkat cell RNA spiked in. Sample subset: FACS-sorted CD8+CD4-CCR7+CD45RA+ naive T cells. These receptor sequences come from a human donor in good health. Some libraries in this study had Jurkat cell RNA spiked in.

CDR3 coding DNA: TGTGCCAGCAGCGTAGAGGGGAAAAGCACAGATACGCAGTATTTT. It translates to CASSVEGKSTDTQYF. The V gene is TRBV9, the J gene TRBJ2-3; a weak D match, TRBD1 (5 bases). Trimming cost V 0 bases and J 0 bases, with 8 bases left between them. Germline V gives CDR1 SGDLS, CDR2 YYNGEE. The CDR3 length is 15 residues.

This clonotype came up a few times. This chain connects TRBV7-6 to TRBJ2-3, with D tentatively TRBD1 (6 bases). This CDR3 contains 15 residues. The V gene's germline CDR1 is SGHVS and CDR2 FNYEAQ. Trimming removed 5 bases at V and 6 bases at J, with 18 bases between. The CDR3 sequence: CASSEGTQLSDTQYF. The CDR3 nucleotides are TGTGCCAGCAGCGAAGGGACACAACTCAGTGATACGCAGTATTTT.

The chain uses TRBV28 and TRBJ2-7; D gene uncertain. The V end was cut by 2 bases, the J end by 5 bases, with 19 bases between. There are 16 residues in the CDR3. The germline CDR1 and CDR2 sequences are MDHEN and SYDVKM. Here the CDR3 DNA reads TGTGCCAGCAGTTTAAATGAACAGAGAGGATTCGACGAGCAGTACTTC. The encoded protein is CASSLNEQRGFDEQYF.

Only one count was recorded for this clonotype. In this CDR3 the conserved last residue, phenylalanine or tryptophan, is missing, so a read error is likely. The CDR3 nucleotides are TGTGCGAGCAGCGTAGAGGGGGTCGGCACAGATACGCAGTATGTT. It yields the protein CASSVEGVGTDTQYV. The chain employs TRBV9 and TRBJ2-3; weak D call: TRBD1 (6 bases). The germline gives CDR1 SGDLS, CDR2 YYNGEE. The CDR3 length is 15 residues.

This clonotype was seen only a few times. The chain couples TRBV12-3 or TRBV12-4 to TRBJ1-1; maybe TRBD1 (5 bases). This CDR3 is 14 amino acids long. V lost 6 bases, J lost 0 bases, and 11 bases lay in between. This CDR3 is CASRPIGVNTEAFF. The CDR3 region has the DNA TGTGCCAGCAGACCGATAGGGGTGAACACTGAAGCTTTCTTT.

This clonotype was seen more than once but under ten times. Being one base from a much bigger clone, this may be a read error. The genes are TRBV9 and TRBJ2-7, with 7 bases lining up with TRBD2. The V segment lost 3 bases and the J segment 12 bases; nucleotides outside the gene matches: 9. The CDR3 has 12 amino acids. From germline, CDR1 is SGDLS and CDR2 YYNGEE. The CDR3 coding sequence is TGTGCCAGCAGCGAAGCAAGCGGGAATCTGTACTTC. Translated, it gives CASSEASGNLYF. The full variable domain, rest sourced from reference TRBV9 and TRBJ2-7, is DSGVTQTPKHLITATGQRVTLRCSPRSGDLSVYWYQQSLDQGLQFLIQYYNGEERAKGNILERFSAQQFPDLHSELNLSSLELGDSALYFCASSEASGNLYFGPGTRLTVT.

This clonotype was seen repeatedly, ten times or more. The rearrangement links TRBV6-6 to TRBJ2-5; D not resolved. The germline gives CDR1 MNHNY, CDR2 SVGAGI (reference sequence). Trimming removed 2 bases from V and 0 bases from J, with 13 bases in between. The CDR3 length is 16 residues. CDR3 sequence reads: CASSYTADAYQETQYF. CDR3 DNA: TGTGCCAGCAGTTACACCGCGGACGCGTACCAAGAGACCCAGTACTTC.

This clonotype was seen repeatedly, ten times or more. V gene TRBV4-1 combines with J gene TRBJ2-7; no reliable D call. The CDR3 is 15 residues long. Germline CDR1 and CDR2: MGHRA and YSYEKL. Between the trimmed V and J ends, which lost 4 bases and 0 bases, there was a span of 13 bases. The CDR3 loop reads CASSLDVGSSYEQYF. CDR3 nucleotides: TGCGCCAGCAGCCTGGACGTGGGCAGCTCCTACGAGCAGTACTTC.

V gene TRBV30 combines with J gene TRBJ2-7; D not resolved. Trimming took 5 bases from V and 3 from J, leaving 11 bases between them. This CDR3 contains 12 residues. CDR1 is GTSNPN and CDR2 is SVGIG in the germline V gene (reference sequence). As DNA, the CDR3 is TGTGCCTGGTGTCATAACAGCTACGAGCAGTACTTC. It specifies CAWCHNSYEQYF.

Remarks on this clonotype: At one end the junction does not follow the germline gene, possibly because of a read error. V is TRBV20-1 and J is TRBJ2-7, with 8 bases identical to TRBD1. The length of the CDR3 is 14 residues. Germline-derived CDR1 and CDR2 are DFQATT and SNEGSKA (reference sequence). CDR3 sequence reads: CSARVGGQGYEQCF. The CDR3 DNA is TGCAGTGCTAGAGTTGGAGGACAGGGCTACGAGCAGTGCTTC.

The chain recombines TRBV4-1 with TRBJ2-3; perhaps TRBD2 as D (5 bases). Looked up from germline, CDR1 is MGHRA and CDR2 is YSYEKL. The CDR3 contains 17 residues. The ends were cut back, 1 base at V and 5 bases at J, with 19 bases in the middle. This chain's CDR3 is CASSQVLRAKGRDTQYF. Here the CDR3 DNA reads TGCGCCAGCAGCCAAGTTTTGCGGGCCAAAGGGAGAGATACGCAGTATTTT.

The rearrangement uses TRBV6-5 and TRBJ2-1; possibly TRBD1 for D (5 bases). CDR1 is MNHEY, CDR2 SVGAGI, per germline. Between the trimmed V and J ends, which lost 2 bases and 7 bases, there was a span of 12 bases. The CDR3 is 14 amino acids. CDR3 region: CASSYTSSGNEQFF. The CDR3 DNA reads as TGTGCCAGCAGTTACACTTCATCAGGGAATGAGCAGTTCTTC.

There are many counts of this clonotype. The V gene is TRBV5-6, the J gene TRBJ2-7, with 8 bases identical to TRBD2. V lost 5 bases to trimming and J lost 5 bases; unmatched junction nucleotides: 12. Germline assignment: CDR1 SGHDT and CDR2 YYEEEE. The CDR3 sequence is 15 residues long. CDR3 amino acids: CASSSGTRGVDEQYF. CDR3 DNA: TGTGCCAGCAGTTCCGGGACTAGGGGGGTGGACGAGCAGTACTTC.

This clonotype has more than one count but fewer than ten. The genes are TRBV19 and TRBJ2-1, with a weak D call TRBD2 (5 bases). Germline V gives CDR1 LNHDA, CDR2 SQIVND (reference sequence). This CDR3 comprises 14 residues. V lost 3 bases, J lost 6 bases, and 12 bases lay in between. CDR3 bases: TGTGCCAGTAGTATGACCGGGAACGGCAATGAGCAGTTCTTC. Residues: CASSMTGNGNEQFF.

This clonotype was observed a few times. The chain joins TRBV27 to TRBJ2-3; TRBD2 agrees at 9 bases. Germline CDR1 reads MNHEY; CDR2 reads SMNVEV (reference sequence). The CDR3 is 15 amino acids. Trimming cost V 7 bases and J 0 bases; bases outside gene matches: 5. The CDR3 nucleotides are TGTGCCAGCAACCTAGGGACTAGCAGCACAGATACGCAGTATTTT. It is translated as CASNLGTSSTDTQYF.

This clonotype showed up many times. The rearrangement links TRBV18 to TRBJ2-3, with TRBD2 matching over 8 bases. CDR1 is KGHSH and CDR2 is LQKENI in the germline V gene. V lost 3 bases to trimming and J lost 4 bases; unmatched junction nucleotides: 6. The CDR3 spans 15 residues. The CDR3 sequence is CASSPGLEISDTQYF. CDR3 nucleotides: TGTGCCAGCTCACCGGGACTAGAGATTTCAGATACGCAGTATTTT.

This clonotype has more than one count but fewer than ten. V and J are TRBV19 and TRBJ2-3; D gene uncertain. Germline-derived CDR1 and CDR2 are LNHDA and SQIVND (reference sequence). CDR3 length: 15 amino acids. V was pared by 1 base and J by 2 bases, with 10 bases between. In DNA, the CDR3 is TGTGCCAGTAGTATAGGGGTCGACAACACAGATACGCAGTATTTT. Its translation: CASSIGVDNTDTQYF.

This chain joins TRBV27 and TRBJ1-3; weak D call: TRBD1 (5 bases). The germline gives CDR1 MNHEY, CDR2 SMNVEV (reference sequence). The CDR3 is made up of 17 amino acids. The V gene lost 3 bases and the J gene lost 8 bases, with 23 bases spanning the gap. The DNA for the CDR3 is TGTGCCAGCAGTTTTATCGGGCAGGGTAATTCCGGAGACACCATATATTTT. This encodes CASSFIGQGNSGDTIYF.